This section outlines one T cell receptor (beta chain) sequence together with its context. This clonotype was seen a handful of times. The antigen this receptor binds is unknown. Qualities for individual bases were not recorded, and no much larger clone is one base off. This sample was sequenced with an Illumina NovaSeq 6000. Using 5'RACE with constant-segment primers, TCRalpha and TCRbeta cDNA libraries were constructed, with sample barcodes and unique molecular identifiers added in the process. RNA was extracted from every sample with Trizol reagent. Amplification of the libraries took two PCR steps, and the second step added a second sample barcode plus Illumina TruSeq adapters. The libraries were sequenced on an Illumina NovaSeq using 2 x 150 bp paired-end reads. Under the source paper's analysis protocol: Reads were demultiplexed and collapsed into UMI-guided consensus sequences with migec v1.2.7. With mixcr v2.1.11, UMI consensuses were aligned to TRA and TRB V and J templates and assembled into clonotypes. A clonotype was counted as expanded or contracted only if both edgeR and NoisET called the change significant, with noise models trained on biological replicates. edgeR calls used a false discovery rate-adjusted p below 0.01 and a log2 fold-change threshold of 1. PCA with hierarchical clustering of max-normalized trajectories of the 1000 most abundant clonotypes was used as exploratory dynamics analysis. Separately sequenced CD4+ and CD8+ repertoires were used to assign a CD4 or CD8 phenotype to each responding clone. The raw public data were reprocessed by TCRdb itself: fastp quality trimming at Q25, MiXCR clonotype calling, in-frame beta chains only. Rows merge per CDR3 protein into single entries with the most common DNA and genes. The V and J calls follow TCRdb's processing rather than the paper's. Across this sample there are about 82,000 distinct CDR3 sequences, with around 15% seen only once. Of the sample, under 45% is held by the ten largest clones.

These data come from a study of T-cell memory formation after mild COVID-19 (dated by TCRdb to 2020 to 2022). Regarding the study in general: TCR sequence clusters from the two donors were found to be largely donor specific. The cohort comprised two young, previously healthy adult volunteers, one female and one male. T-cell clones expanding and contracting after mild COVID-19 in two donors were tracked by longitudinal TCRalpha and TCRbeta repertoire sequencing.

CDR3 length: 13 amino acids, cysteine to phenylalanine. Only CDR3 DNA is held: 39 bases, read in frame from base 1. V was cut back by 5 bases and J by 5 bases, leaving a gap of 11 bases between them. Per the germline V gene, SGHRS is the CDR1 and YFSETQ is the CDR2. Ficoll-Paque density gradient centrifugation was the method used to isolate PBMCs. Broad study findings and their caveats: The study covered only a couple of mild cases, and larger cohorts including severe cases with pre-infection samples were considered necessary. SARS-CoV-2 specificity was not confirmed for the second-wave clones peaking on day 37. Contracting CD4+ clones were found mainly in CM and EM memory subsets, while CD8+ clones were enriched in EMRA. Balanced CD4/CD8 phenotypes were observed for clones contracting from day 15 to 85, whereas a bias towards CD4+ was observed for a second wave of clones expanding from day 15 to 37. The detection of some responding clones in pre-infection memory suggests that pre-existing cross-reactive memory T cells joined the SARS-CoV-2 response.

The sequence derives from a man younger than 30 who had mild COVID-19 (a few samples of this study predate the infection). The sample titles of this study are shuffled in the database, so cell type and time point are left out; the donor was told from shared clones. Recombination joined TRBV5-1 with TRBJ1-5, with the D gene too uncertain to name. Sequenced: PBMCs or a T cell subset sorted from them (not recorded which). The CDR3 sequence is CASRDGVDQPQHF. The nucleotide sequence is given as TGCGCCAGCAGGGACGGGGTGGATCAGCCCCAGCATTTT.